Following are 15 T cell receptor beta chains from one sample sequenced in a study of blood T cell repertoires in COVID-19. Here immunoSEQ multiplex PCR was the method, and the copy in TCRdb shows in-frame clones only, minus some. The sample carries around 250,000 clones, about nine tenths recorded once. Source material: peripheral blood. Receptor source: a man aged 25-45 years who had recovered from COVID-19.

The chain uses TRBV18 and TRBJ1-2, with D possibly TRBD1 on 5 matching bases. The CDR3 sequence is 16 residues long. Per the germline V gene, CDR1 is KGHSH and CDR2 is LQKENI. Trimming shortened V by 3 bases and J by 5 bases, and 19 bases separated the two germline ends. This CDR3 is CASSPQPRAWDYGYTF. The CDR3 region has the DNA TGTGCCAGCTCACCCCAACCCAGGGCATGGGATTATGGCTACACCTTC. The variable domain in full, with the rest retrieved from reference TRBV18 and TRBJ1-2, is NAGVMQNPRHLVRRRGQEARLRCSPMKGHSHVYWYRQLPEEGLKFMVYLQKENIIDESGMPKERFSAEFPKEGPSILRIQQVVRGDSAAYFCASSPQPRAWDYGYTFGSGTRLTVV.

The chain is built from TRBV5-1 and TRBJ2-3; 16 nucleotides match TRBD2. The germline gives CDR1 SGHRS, CDR2 YFSETQ. This CDR3 region has 17 residues. The V segment lost 7 bases and the J segment 2 bases; nucleotides outside the gene matches: 7. The CDR3 DNA reads as TGCGCCAGCGGAGGGACTAGCGGGGGGGAGATCACAGATACGCAGTATTTT. Protein: CASGGTSGGEITDTQYF.

This chain connects TRBV5-8 to TRBJ2-4; weak D call: TRBD1 (5 bases). CDR3 size: 16 residues. Germline values: CDR1 SGHTS, CDR2 YDEGEE. The V end lost 4 bases, the J end lost 0 bases, and 14 bases lay between the germline ends. The CDR3 DNA reads TGTGCCAGCAGCACAGGACGGACCGAAGCCAAAAACATTCAGTACTTC. It encodes CASSTGRTEAKNIQYF.

V is TRBV5-5 and J is TRBJ1-6, with unresolved D. The CDR3 totals 13 residues. Germline V gene data show CDR1 as SGHKS and CDR2 as YYEKEE (reference sequence). The V end was cut by 4 bases, the J end by 6 bases, with 8 bases between. CDR3 sequence: CASSRGPNSPLHF. CDR3 in DNA: TGTGCCAGCAGCCGAGGTCCTAATTCACCCCTCCACTTT.

The chain couples TRBV25-1 to TRBJ2-5; possibly TRBD2 for D (7 bases). In germline, CDR1 is MGHDK, CDR2 SYGVNS. V gave up 2 bases and J gave up 5 bases, with 15 bases separating them. The CDR3 is 15 amino acids. CDR3 residues: CASSEPLGGGETQYF. The CDR3 coding sequence is TGTGCCAGCAGTGAACCGTTAGGGGGAGGGGAGACCCAGTACTTC.

J is TRBJ1-5 and V is TRBV27; tentatively, D is TRBD1 (5 bases). The CDR3 contains 15 residues. The germline V gene encodes CDR1 MNHEY and CDR2 SMNVEV (reference sequence). V was trimmed by 2 bases and J by 0 bases, leaving 8 bases between them. CDR3 DNA sequence: TGTGCCAGCAGTTTACGACAGTTTAGCAATCAGCCCCAGCATTTT. This gives the protein CASSLRQFSNQPQHF.

V gene TRBV7-5 combines with J gene TRBJ1-1; the table's D call of TRBD1 was not tested on the DNA. TRBV7-5 is listed as a pseudogene. The CDR3 sequence is 19 residues long. For the CDR3, the DNA is TGTGCCAGAAGCCCCGTGGACAGGGGGCGCGGGATACAGAACACTGAAGCTTTCTTT. It encodes CARSPVDRGRGIQNTEAFF.

CDR3 region: CASSEARTTVGPQHF. The DNA for the CDR3 is TGTGCCAGCAGTGAAGCGAGGACAACGGTTGGGCCCCAGCATTTT. The V and J genes are TRBV2 and TRBJ1-5, with D possibly matching TRBD1 (5 bases). Trimming left V 0 bases short and J 9 bases short, with 15 bases between. Germline CDR1 and CDR2: SNHLY and FYNNEI. The CDR3 loop spans 15 amino acids.

The V call is TRBV2, the J call TRBJ1-5, with 9 nucleotides matching TRBD1. The CDR3 is 15 amino acids. The V segment lost 5 bases and the J segment 2 bases; nucleotides outside the gene matches: 4. From germline, CDR1 is SNHLY and CDR2 FYNNEI. CDR3 sequence: CASSLQGAGNQPQHF. The CDR3 region has the DNA TGTGCCAGCAGTCTACAGGGGGCGGGCAATCAGCCCCAGCATTTT.

The chain has TRBV6-2 or TRBV6-3 and TRBJ1-4; D may be TRBD1 (5 bases). CDR3 length: 13 residues. Germline V gene sequence: CDR1 MNHEY, CDR2 SVGEGT. V lost 4 bases and J lost 7, with 10 bases in between. As DNA, the CDR3 is TGTGCCAGCAGTTTCCTGGGGGGTGAAAAACTGTTTTTT. It encodes CASSFLGGEKLFF.

The chain links TRBV6-5 to TRBJ2-7; D is ambiguous. CDR3 length: 14 amino acids. Germline CDR1 and CDR2: MNHEY and SVGAGI. Trimming shortened V by 3 bases and J by 6 bases, and 15 bases separated the two germline ends. As DNA, the CDR3 is TGTGCCAGCAGTTATGACCAGGCCTCTCGCGAGCAGTACTTC. This sequence encodes CASSYDQASREQYF.

V is TRBV27 and J is TRBJ1-6, with TRBD1 matching 7 bases. The CDR3 extends over 14 amino acids. Germline lookup yields CDR1 MNHEY and CDR2 SMNVEV (reference sequence). The V gene end was trimmed by 6 bases and the J gene end by 5 bases; junction bases not matched to a gene: 4. In nucleotides, the CDR3 is TGTGCCAGCAGCTTGGGACAGAATAATTCACCCCTCCACTTT. Its protein product is CASSLGQNNSPLHF.

The CDR3 sequence is CASSFGGGGNQPQHF. For the CDR3, the DNA is TGTGCCAGCAGCTTTGGAGGGGGCGGCAATCAGCCCCAGCATTTT. V and J are TRBV5-6 and TRBJ1-5, with 7 bases that match TRBD1. Trimming removed 2 bases from V and 2 bases from J; junction bases left unmatched: 4. CDR1 SGHDT and CDR2 YYEEEE come from the germline V gene. The CDR3 contains 15 residues.

This sequence joins TRBV25-1 and TRBJ2-1; TRBD2 matches at 11 bases. The CDR3 is 15 amino acids. Germline V CDR1 and CDR2: MGHDK, SYGVNS. V lost 0 bases, J lost 8 bases, and 3 bases stayed unmatched. CDR3 loop: CASSEYKTSGDEQFF. The CDR3 coding sequence is TGTGCCAGCAGTGAATATAAGACTAGCGGGGATGAGCAGTTCTTC.

The chain uses TRBV15 and TRBJ2-6; TRBD2 is a possible D gene (6 bases). V gave up 0 bases and J gave up 1 base, with 7 bases separating them. Germline V gene data show CDR1 as LNHNV and CDR2 as YYDKDF (reference sequence). This CDR3 region has 16 residues. CDR3 DNA sequence: TGTGCCACCAGCAGAGATGGGGGGTCTGGGGCCAACGTCCTGACTTTC. Residues: CATSRDGGSGANVLTF.